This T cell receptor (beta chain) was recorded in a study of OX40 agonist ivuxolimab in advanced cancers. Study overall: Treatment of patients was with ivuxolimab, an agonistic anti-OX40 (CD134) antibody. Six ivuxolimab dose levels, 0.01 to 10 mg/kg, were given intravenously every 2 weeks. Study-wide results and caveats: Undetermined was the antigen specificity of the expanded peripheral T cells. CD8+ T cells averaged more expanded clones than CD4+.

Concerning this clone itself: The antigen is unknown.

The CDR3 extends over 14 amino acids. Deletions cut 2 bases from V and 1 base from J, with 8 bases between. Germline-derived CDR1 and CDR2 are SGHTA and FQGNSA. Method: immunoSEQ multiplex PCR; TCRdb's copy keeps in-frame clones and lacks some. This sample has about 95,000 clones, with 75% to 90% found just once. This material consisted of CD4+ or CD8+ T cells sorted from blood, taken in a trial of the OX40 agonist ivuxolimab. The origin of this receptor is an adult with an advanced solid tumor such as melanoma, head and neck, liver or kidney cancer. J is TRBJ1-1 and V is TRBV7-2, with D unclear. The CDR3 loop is CASSLQAPNTEAFF. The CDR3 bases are TGTGCCAGCAGCTTACAGGCACCGAACACTGAAGCTTTCTTT.